A single sample gave rise to the 11 T cell receptor beta chains below, sequenced in a study of spatial heterogeneity in lung cancer. Each CDR3 protein is one row after TCRdb ran MiXCR on the 5' RACE reads. The sample has about 23,000 distinct CDR3 sequences, 4.7% seen once. Documented time point: sample taken at primary tumor resection. Unsorted tumor, nontumor lung tissue or cryopreserved PBMC supplied the whole RNA. This sample comprised PBMCs, obtained at surgery. These receptors all come from a male donor with early-stage non-small cell lung cancer.

The table lists this clonotype with many counts. This sequence joins TRBV18 and TRBJ1-5; tentative D call: TRBD1 (5 bases). The CDR3 is 14 amino acids. V lost 4 bases to trimming and J lost 4 bases, with 11 bases between them. Germline V gene data show CDR1 as KGHSH and CDR2 as LQKENI. The CDR3 DNA sequence: TGTGCCAGCTCACGGGCAGGGCCGAATCAGCCCCAGCATTTT. Amino acid sequence: CASSRAGPNQPQHF.

There are many counts of this clonotype. The CDR3 region is CASSKRDGGSQSYTF. The CDR3 nucleotides read TGTGCCAGCAGTAAACGGGACGGTGGGAGCCAAAGCTACACCTTC. V usage is TRBV28 and J usage is TRBJ1-2, with D possibly being TRBD1 (5 bases). Trimming stripped 5 bases from V and 9 bases from J, with 22 bases between. Germline assignment: CDR1 MDHEN and CDR2 SYDVKM. This CDR3 has 15 residues.

This clonotype appeared many times. V and J are TRBV2 and TRBJ2-3, with 7 bases identical to TRBD2. V lost 4 bases to trimming and J lost 0 bases; unmatched junction nucleotides: 13. This CDR3 comprises 18 residues. Per the germline V gene, CDR1 is SNHLY and CDR2 is FYNNEI. This CDR3 reads CASSGPLGLEDSTDTQYF. The CDR3 bases are TGTGCCAGCAGTGGCCCTCTCGGACTAGAAGATAGCACAGATACGCAGTATTTT.

This clonotype was seen ten or more times. V gene TRBV7-6 combines with J gene TRBJ2-2; D is undetermined. The germline V gene encodes CDR1 SGHVS and CDR2 FNYEAQ. The CDR3 is 13 residues long. The V and J ends lost 4 bases and 7 bases respectively, with 10 bases between them. The CDR3 DNA reads TGTGCCAGCAGCTCTTCTTTTGTCGGGGAGCTGTTTTTT. It specifies CASSSSFVGELFF.

The sample holds many counts of this clonotype. V usage is TRBV10-3 and J usage is TRBJ2-1; TRBD2 agrees at 10 bases. This CDR3 comprises 15 residues. CDR1 is ENHRY and CDR2 is SYGVKD in the germline V gene. J lost 7 bases, V lost 3 bases, and 6 bases had no gene match. The CDR3 nucleotides are TGTGCCATCAGTGATCGGGAGCGGGGGGGAAATGAGCAGTTCTTC. Its protein product is CAISDRERGGNEQFF.

This clonotype was seen ten or more times. The chain uses TRBV7-9 and TRBJ1-5; possibly TRBD1 for D (6 bases). Germline V gene lookup returns CDR1 SEHNR and CDR2 FQNEAQ (reference sequence). V lost 3 bases, J lost 10 bases, and 16 bases lay in between. The CDR3 consists of 14 residues. The CDR3 DNA reads TGTGCCAGCAGCTTTTATTCGGGGGCAGACCCCCAGCATTTT. It encodes CASSFYSGADPQHF.

This clonotype occurred many times. This sequence joins TRBV12-3 or TRBV12-4 and TRBJ2-3; 11 positions match TRBD2. The CDR3 is made up of 15 amino acids. V shed 6 bases, J shed 0 bases, and the junction held 2 bases outside the gene matches. In nucleotides, the CDR3 is TGTGCCAGCAGCCCTAGCGGGGGGAGCACAGATACGCAGTATTTT. Translation: CASSPSGGSTDTQYF.

This clonotype was found a few times. This chain uses TRBV7-9 with TRBJ1-2, with D possibly being TRBD1 (6 bases). The CDR3 length is 12 residues. The germline gives CDR1 SEHNR, CDR2 FQNEAQ (reference sequence). Trimming stripped 5 bases from V and 8 bases from J, with 12 bases between. The CDR3 sequence: CASSARGSGYTF. CDR3 DNA: TGTGCCAGCAGCGCCAGGGGCTCCGGCTACACCTTC.

The table lists this clonotype with many counts. A read error is possible here, since a much larger clone lies one base away. V usage is TRBV7-9 and J usage is TRBJ2-1, with 10 positions matching TRBD2. There are 15 residues in the CDR3. Germline-derived CDR1 and CDR2 are SEHNR and FQNEAQ (reference sequence). CDR3 nucleotides: TGTGTCAGCAGCTTAGGAGCGGGAGGGATCAATGAGCAGTTCTTC. Protein product: CVSSLGAGGINEQFF.

Many counts were recorded for this clonotype. The V call is TRBV4-1, the J call TRBJ2-5; the D call may be TRBD1 or TRBD2 (5 bases each). This CDR3 spans 16 amino acids. Germline V gene lookup returns CDR1 MGHRA and CDR2 YSYEKL. Trimming took 4 bases from V and 3 from J, leaving 18 bases between them. This CDR3 is CASSPGTDWRKETQYF. CDR3 sequence (DNA): TGCGCCAGCAGCCCCGGGACCGATTGGAGAAAAGAGACCCAGTACTTC.

The chain has TRBV14 and TRBJ2-2, with D unresolved. Germline V lookup: CDR1 SGHDN, CDR2 FVKESK. The CDR3 totals 17 residues. V lost 3 bases and J 1 base, leaving 15 bases between the germline ends. This chain's CDR3 is CASSQVSEPRNTGELFF. CDR3 sequence (DNA): TGTGCCAGCAGCCAGGTATCTGAGCCACGGAACACCGGGGAGCTGTTTTTT. The full variable domain, its missing parts supplied by reference TRBV14 and TRBJ2-2, is EAGVTQFPSHSVIEKGQTVTLRCDPISGHDNLYWYRRVMGKEIKFLLHFVKESKQDESGMPNNRFLAERTGGTYSTLKVQPAELEDSGVYFCASSQVSEPRNTGELFFGEGSRLTVL.